Below, 21 T cell receptor beta chains from the same sample are listed, as sequenced in a study of OX40 agonist ivuxolimab in advanced cancers. Library creation used the immunoSEQ multiplex PCR assay. Here the immuneACCESS table is served through TCRdb, limited to in-frame sequences with V and J called. Missing clones are a known gap in these copies; in checked studies unresolved V genes cover under half, and the rest lacks a known reason. The sample table holds 70,000 or so clones, of which over 75% were seen once. The top ten clonotypes cover about 0.99% of the sample. Source: CD4+ or CD8+ T cells sorted from blood, taken in a trial of the OX40 agonist ivuxolimab. The source of these receptors is an adult with an advanced solid tumor such as melanoma, head and neck, liver or kidney cancer.

The chain employs TRBV5-1 and TRBJ2-2, with a possible D match to TRBD1 (6 bases). Germline CDR1 SGHRS, CDR2 YFSETQ. V lost 1 base and J 5 bases, leaving 9 bases between the germline ends. The CDR3 is 14 residues long. The CDR3 nucleotides are TGCGCCAGCAGCTTGCAGGGGTCAACCGGGGAGCTGTTTTTT. Protein: CASSLQGSTGELFF.

The gene calls are TRBV11-1 and TRBJ2-1; D is perhaps TRBD1 (6 bases). The CDR3 runs 15 residues. CDR1 and CDR2 from the germline V gene are SGHAT and FQDESV (reference sequence). Trimming pared 4 bases from V and 0 bases from J, leaving 10 bases between. This CDR3 is CASSSRDTSYNEQFF. The CDR3, as DNA: TGTGCCAGCAGCTCTAGGGACACCTCCTACAATGAGCAGTTCTTC.

The chain links TRBV4-2 to TRBJ1-1, with D hard to call. Deletions cut 0 bases from V and 5 bases from J, with 13 bases between. Germline V gene lookup returns CDR1 LGHNA and CDR2 YNFKEQ. This CDR3 region has 15 residues. CDR3 protein: CASSQDLKDGTEAFF. CDR3 nucleotide sequence: TGTGCCAGCAGCCAAGATCTTAAGGATGGAACTGAAGCTTTCTTT.

This clone was seen only a few times. The rearrangement links TRBV11-2 to TRBJ2-7; D uncertain. The CDR3 is 11 residues long. In germline, CDR1 is SGHAT, CDR2 FQNNGV. With 5 bases removed from V and 3 bases from J, the gap between germline ends came to 5 bases. CDR3 residues: CASSRHYEQYF. The CDR3 coding sequence is TGTGCCAGCAGCCGCCACTACGAGCAGTACTTC.

This chain joins TRBV28 and TRBJ1-2, with 8 bases that match TRBD1. This CDR3 is built from 14 residues. Unmatched junction bases numbered 8, after V lost 3 bases and J lost 8 bases. Germline CDR1 and CDR2: MDHEN and SYDVKM. In DNA, the CDR3 is TGTGCCAGCAGTTTCGGGCAGGGGGCGTGGGGCTACACCTTC. Translation: CASSFGQGAWGYTF.

The chain joins TRBV9 to TRBJ2-6; perhaps TRBD1 as D (6 bases). The CDR3 has 15 amino acids. Germline lookup yields CDR1 SGDLS and CDR2 YYNGEE. V lost 4 bases, J lost 4 bases, and 12 bases lay in between. The CDR3 reads CASSPRGSGANVLTF. As DNA, the CDR3 is TGTGCCAGCAGCCCCAGGGGTTCCGGGGCCAACGTCCTGACTTTC. Combining the CDR3 with reference TRBV9 and TRBJ2-6 gives the whole variable domain DSGVTQTPKHLITATGQRVTLRCSPRSGDLSVYWYQQSLDQGLQFLIQYYNGEERAKGNILERFSAQQFPDLHSELNLSSLELGDSALYFCASSPRGSGANVLTFGAGSRLTVL.

V and J are TRBV28 and TRBJ1-4; D uncertain. The germline CDR1 and CDR2 sequences are MDHEN and SYDVKM. Trimming stripped 5 bases from V and 8 bases from J, with 18 bases between. The CDR3 contains 15 residues. CDR3 sequence reads: CASSPPEGSTEKLFF. DNA for the CDR3: TGTGCCAGCAGTCCCCCTGAAGGGTCTACCGAAAAACTGTTTTTT.

In DNA form, the CDR3 reads TGTGCCAGCAGCCCAGGCGGGGTCACAGATACGCAGTATTTT. Its protein is CASSPGGVTDTQYF. This chain joins TRBV11-3 and TRBJ2-3, with a tentative D call TRBD2 (6 bases). The CDR3 is 14 amino acids. Looked up from germline, CDR1 is SGHNT and CDR2 is YENEEA. Trimming took 5 bases from V and 2 from J, leaving 11 bases between them.

This clone was counted only a few times. This chain links TRBV30 with TRBJ1-6; 7 bases fit TRBD1. V dropped 5 bases and J dropped 5; count of bases not matched to a gene: 9. CDR3 length equals 15 residues. Germline V gene lookup returns CDR1 GTSNPN and CDR2 SVGIG (reference sequence). The CDR3 nucleotides are TGTGCCTGGGCCACAGGGGCACAGAATAATTCACCCCTCCACTTT. Amino acids: CAWATGAQNNSPLHF.

V usage is TRBV7-9 and J usage is TRBJ1-3, with unresolved D. This CDR3 is built from 14 residues. Germline V gene data show CDR1 as SEHNR and CDR2 as FQNEAQ (reference sequence). V dropped 5 bases and J dropped 2 bases, with 10 bases sitting between them. For the CDR3, the DNA is TGTGCCAGCAGCCCGGATAACCCTGGAAACACCATATATTTT. This codes for CASSPDNPGNTIYF.

About this clone itself: Additional DNA sequences in this sample encode the identical CDR3. The chain has TRBV6-5 and TRBJ2-7, with D unclear. Germline assignment: CDR1 MNHEY and CDR2 SVGAGI. The CDR3 length is 13 residues. The V and J ends lost 6 bases and 0 bases respectively, with 9 bases between them. In nucleotides, the CDR3 is TGTGCCAGCAGCCGGGCTAACTCCTACGAGCAGTACTTC. This translates into CASSRANSYEQYF.

In its sample, this clone was seen once. CDR3 sequence reads: CASSLGGQNTEAFF. The CDR3 bases are TGTGCCAGCAGCTTAGGCGGCCAGAACACTGAAGCTTTCTTT. This chain links TRBV7-8 with TRBJ1-1; no clear D gene. With 1 base removed from V and 1 base from J, the gap between germline ends came to 7 bases. CDR1 SGHVS and CDR2 FQNEAQ come from the germline V gene. The CDR3 spans 14 residues.

The chain recombines TRBV6-6 with TRBJ2-1; D tentatively fits TRBD1 or TRBD2 (5 bases each). The CDR3 extends over 13 amino acids. Germline loops: CDR1 MNHNY, CDR2 SVGAGI (reference sequence). The V gene lost 5 bases and the J gene lost 4 bases, with 9 bases spanning the gap. CDR3 bases: TGTGCCAGCAGTGCGTGGGGGTACAATGAGCAGTTCTTC. Translated, it gives CASSAWGYNEQFF.

The chain combines TRBV6-1 with TRBJ1-1; D perhaps matches TRBD1 (5 bases). The CDR3 loop spans 14 amino acids. Per the germline V gene, CDR1 is MNHNS and CDR2 is SASEGT. Trimming removed 5 bases at V and 1 base at J, with 11 bases between. For the CDR3, the DNA is TGTGCCAGCAGTCTGGACACTGGGAACACTGAAGCTTTCTTT. As protein: CASSLDTGNTEAFF.

This chain connects TRBV25-1 to TRBJ1-1; no clear D gene. The CDR3 sequence is 16 residues long. The ends were cut back, 3 bases at V and 4 bases at J, with 18 bases in the middle. Germline V CDR1 and CDR2: MGHDK, SYGVNS. In DNA form, the CDR3 reads TGTGCCAGCAGTGACCCGGGTTGGGTCACGGGCACTGAAGCTTTCTTT. The encoded protein is CASSDPGWVTGTEAFF.

The rearrangement joins TRBV10-3 to TRBJ1-1; D is uncertain. The CDR3 has 13 amino acids. CDR1 ENHRY and CDR2 SYGVKD come from the germline V gene. Trimming removed 10 bases from V and 0 bases from J, with 12 bases in between. The CDR3 DNA sequence: TGTGCCACACGGCAAGGGTTGAACACTGAAGCTTTCTTT. This codes for CATRQGLNTEAFF.

This chain connects TRBV7-6 to TRBJ2-3; 9 positions match TRBD2. The CDR3 length is 16 residues. The ends lost 4 bases at V and 4 bases at J; junction bases unmatched: 9. CDR1 is SGHVS, CDR2 FNYEAQ, per germline. The CDR3 nucleotides are TGTGCCAGCAGCTCCCGTGGAGCGGGAGGATCAGATACGCAGTATTTT. Protein product: CASSSRGAGGSDTQYF.

This rearrangement joins TRBV5-1 to TRBJ2-2; TRBD2 agrees at 12 bases. J was trimmed by 0 bases and V by 4 bases; bases with no gene match: 10. The CDR3 extends over 19 amino acids. From germline, CDR1 is SGHRS and CDR2 YFSETQ. The CDR3 DNA reads as TGCGCCAGCAGCCCCCCGGGACTAGCGGGCGCAGCGAACACCGGGGAGCTGTTTTTT. Translation: CASSPPGLAGAANTGELFF.

The V call is TRBV6-5, the J call TRBJ1-1, with D perhaps TRBD1 (6 bases). Germline loops: CDR1 MNHEY, CDR2 SVGAGI. Trimming took off 4 bases at V and 3 bases at J, with 12 bases between the two ends. The CDR3 runs 14 residues. CDR3 residues: CASSFPGQHTEAFF. CDR3 DNA: TGTGCCAGCAGTTTCCCCGGACAGCACACTGAAGCTTTCTTT.

This chain uses TRBV6-6 with TRBJ1-1, with a weak D call TRBD1 (5 bases). Germline V gene data show CDR1 as MNHNY and CDR2 as SVGAGI (reference sequence). Trimming took 10 bases from V and 4 from J, leaving 16 bases between them. The CDR3 spans 13 residues. This CDR3 is CATLLQDTTEAFF. In DNA form, the CDR3 reads TGTGCCACTTTACTACAGGACACCACTGAAGCTTTCTTT.

For the CDR3, the DNA is TGCGCCAGCAGCTTGGGGGAGGGGCCCACAGATACGCAGTATTTT. It codes for CASSLGEGPTDTQYF. This rearrangement joins TRBV5-1 to TRBJ2-3; 7 nucleotides line up with TRBD2. The junction had 3 bases not matched to a gene; V was cut back by 0 bases and J by 2 bases. Germline CDR1 SGHRS, CDR2 YFSETQ. This CDR3 has 15 amino acids.